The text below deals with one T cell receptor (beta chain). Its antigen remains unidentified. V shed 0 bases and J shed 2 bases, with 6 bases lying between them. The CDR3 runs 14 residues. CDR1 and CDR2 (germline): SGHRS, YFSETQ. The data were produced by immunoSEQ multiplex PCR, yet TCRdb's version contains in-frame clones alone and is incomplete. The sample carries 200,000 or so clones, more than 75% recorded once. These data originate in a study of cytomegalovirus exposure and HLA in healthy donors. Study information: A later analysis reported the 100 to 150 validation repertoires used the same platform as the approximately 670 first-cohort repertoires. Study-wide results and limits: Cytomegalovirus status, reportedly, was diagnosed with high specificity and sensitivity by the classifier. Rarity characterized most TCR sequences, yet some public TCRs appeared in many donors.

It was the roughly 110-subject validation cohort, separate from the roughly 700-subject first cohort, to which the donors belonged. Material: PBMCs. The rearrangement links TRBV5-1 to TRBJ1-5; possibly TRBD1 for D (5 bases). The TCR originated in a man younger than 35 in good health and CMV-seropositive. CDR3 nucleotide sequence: TGCGCCAGCAGCTTGGGGGGGGGCAATCAGCCCCAGCATTTT. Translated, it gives CASSLGGGNQPQHF.